The present TCR beta chain was sequenced within a study of cytomegalovirus exposure and HLA in healthy donors. Turning to this clone: The antigen is not known.

Study-wide results and limits: It was reportedly the case that the classifier diagnosed cytomegalovirus status with high specificity and sensitivity.

The study ran its PCR with 60 Vbeta and 13 Jbeta primers. Original processing notes: In a later analysis, of 80 million to 90 million unique beta chains, 9 million to 11 million appeared in at least two donors. Assay used: immunoSEQ multiplex PCR; TCRdb lists only in-frame clones, some missing. V, J and clone size are those of that table, while D and trimming were read from the DNA. Of around 170,000 clones listed, 77% are singletons. The TCR was taken from a man between 18 and 35 years old in good health and CMV-seronegative. Input material: PBMCs.

DNA of the CDR3: TGCAGCGTCCGCGCCCTACAGGCCTCACCTGGCCCGCTAGGCTACACCTTC. Amino acid sequence: CSVRALQASPGPLGYTF. J is TRBJ1-2 and V is TRBV29-1, with D possibly being TRBD1 (5 bases). Germline CDR1 is SQVTM and CDR2 is ANQGSEA. This CDR3 has 17 residues. Trimming cost V 6 bases and J 8 bases, with 31 bases left between them. Complete variable domain (other parts from reference TRBV29-1 and TRBJ1-2): SAVISQKPSRDICQRGTSLTIQCQVDSQVTMMFWYRQQPGQSLTLIATANQGSEATYESGFVIDKFPISRPNLTFSTLTVSNMSPEDSSIYLCSVRALQASPGPLGYTFGSGTRLTVV.